This T cell receptor beta chain was recorded in a study of cytomegalovirus exposure and HLA in healthy donors. This clone was seen a few times. Use of 60 Vbeta and 13 Jbeta primers characterized the PCR. Some clones are missing from TCRdb's copy, which holds only in-frame ones; the method was immunoSEQ multiplex PCR. This sample has approximately 150,000 clones, with about 64% found just once. V lost 4 bases, J lost 1 base, and 3 bases stayed unmatched. CDR1 WSHSY and CDR2 SAAADI come from the germline V gene. CDR3 size: 14 residues. Specimen: PBMCs. This receptor was taken from a man in his 60s in good health and CMV-seronegative. The chain combines TRBV10-2 with TRBJ1-1; 7 positions agree with TRBD1. For the CDR3, the DNA is TGCGCCAGCAGTGTCGGACAGGCGAACACTGAAGCTTTCTTT. The encoded protein is CASSVGQANTEAFF.